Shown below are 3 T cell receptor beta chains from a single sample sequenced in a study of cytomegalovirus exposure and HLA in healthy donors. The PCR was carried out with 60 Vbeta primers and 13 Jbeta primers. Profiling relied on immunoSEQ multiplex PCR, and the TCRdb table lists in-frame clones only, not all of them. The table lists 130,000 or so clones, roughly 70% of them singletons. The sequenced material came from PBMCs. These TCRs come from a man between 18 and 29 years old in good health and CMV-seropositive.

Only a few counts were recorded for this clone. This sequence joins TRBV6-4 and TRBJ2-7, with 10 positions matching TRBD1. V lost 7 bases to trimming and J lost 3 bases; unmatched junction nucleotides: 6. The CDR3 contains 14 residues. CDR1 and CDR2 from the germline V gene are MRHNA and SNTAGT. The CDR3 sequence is CASTRDRGIYEQYF. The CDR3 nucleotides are TGTGCCAGCACCCGGGACAGGGGAATCTACGAGCAGTACTTC.

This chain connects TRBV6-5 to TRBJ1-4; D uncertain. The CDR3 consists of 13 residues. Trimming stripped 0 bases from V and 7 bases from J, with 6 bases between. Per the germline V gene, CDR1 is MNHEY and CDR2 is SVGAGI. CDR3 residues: CASSYSPGEKLFF. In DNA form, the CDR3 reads TGTGCCAGCAGTTACTCTCCGGGTGAAAAACTGTTTTTT.

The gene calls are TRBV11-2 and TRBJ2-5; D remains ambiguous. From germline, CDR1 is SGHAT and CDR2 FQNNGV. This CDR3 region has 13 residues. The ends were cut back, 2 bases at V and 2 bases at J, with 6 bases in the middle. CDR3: CASSLTEQETQYF. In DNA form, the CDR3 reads TGTGCCAGCAGCTTAACAGAACAAGAGACCCAGTACTTC.